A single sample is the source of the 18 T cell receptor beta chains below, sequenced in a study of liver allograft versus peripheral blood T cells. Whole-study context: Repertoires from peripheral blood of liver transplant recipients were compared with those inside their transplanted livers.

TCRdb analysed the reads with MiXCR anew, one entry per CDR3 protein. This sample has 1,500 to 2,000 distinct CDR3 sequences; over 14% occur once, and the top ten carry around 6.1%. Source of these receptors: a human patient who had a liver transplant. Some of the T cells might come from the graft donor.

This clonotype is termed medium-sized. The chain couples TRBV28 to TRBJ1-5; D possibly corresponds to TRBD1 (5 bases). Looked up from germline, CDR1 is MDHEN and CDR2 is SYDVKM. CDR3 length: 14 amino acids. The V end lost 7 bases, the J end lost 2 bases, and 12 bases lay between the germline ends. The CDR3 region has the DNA TGTGCCAGCACCGACGGGGGGGGCAATCAGCCCCAGCATTTT. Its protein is CASTDGGGNQPQHF.

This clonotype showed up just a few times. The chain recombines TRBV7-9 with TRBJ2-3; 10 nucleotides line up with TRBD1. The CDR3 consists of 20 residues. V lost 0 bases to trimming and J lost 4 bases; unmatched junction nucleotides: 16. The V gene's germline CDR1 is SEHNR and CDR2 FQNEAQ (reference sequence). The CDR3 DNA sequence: TGTGCCAGCAGCTTAGCCCCCACTTCGACAGGGGGCTTTTACGCAGATACGCAGTATTTT. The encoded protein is CASSLAPTSTGGFYADTQYF. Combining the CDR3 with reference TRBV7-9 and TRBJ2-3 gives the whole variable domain DTGVSQNPRHKITKRGQNVTFRCDPISEHNRLYWYRQTLGQGPEFLTYFQNEAQLEKSRLLSDRFSAERPKGSFSTLEIQRTEQGDSAMYLCASSLAPTSTGGFYADTQYFGPGTRLTVL.

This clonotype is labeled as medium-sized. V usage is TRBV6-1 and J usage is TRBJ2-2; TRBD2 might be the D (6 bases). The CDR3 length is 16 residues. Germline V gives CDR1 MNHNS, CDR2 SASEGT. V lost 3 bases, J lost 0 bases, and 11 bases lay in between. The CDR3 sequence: CASSDLAAANTGELFF. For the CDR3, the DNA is TGTGCCAGCAGTGATTTAGCGGCCGCGAACACCGGGGAGCTGTTTTTT.

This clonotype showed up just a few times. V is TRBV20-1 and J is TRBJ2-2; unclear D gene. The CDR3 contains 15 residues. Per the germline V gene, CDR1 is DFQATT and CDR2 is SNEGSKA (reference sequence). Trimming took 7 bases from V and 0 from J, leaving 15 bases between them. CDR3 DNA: TGCAGTGTCCCTCGGCACAGACCGAACACCGGGGAGCTGTTTTTT. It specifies CSVPRHRPNTGELFF.

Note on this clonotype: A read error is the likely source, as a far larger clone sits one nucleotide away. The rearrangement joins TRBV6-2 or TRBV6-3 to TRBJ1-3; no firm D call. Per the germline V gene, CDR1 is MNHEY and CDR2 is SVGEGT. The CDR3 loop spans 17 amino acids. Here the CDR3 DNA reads TGTGCCAGCAATTACTCGACGGGAGACCTCTCTGGAAACACCATATATTTT. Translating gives CASNYSTGDLSGNTIYF.

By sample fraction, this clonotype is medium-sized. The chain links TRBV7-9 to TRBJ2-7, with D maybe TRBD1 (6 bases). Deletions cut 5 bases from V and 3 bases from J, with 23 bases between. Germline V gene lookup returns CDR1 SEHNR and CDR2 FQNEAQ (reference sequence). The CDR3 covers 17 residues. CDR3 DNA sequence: TGTGCCAGCAGCGACCCCACTATTCAACAGGGCTTCTACGAGCAGTACTTC. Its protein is CASSDPTIQQGFYEQYF.

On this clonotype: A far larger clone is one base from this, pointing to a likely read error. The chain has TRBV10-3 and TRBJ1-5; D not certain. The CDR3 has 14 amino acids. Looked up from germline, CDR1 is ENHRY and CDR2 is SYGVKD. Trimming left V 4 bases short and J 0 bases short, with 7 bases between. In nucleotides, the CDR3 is TGTGCCATCAGTGGACTCTATAGCAATCAGCCCCAGCATTTT. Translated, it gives CAISGLYSNQPQHF.

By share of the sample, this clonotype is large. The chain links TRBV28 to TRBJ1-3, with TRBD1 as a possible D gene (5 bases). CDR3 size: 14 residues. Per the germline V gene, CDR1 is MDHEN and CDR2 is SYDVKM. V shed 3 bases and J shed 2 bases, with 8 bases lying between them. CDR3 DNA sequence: TGTGCCAGCAGTTTCCCAGGGACTGGAAACACCATATATTTT. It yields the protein CASSFPGTGNTIYF.

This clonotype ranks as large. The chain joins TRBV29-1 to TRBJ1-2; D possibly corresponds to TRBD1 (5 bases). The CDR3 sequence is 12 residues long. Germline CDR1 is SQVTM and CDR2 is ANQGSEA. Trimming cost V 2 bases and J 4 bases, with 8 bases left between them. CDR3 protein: CSVENRFYGYTF. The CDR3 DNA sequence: TGCAGCGTTGAAAACAGGTTCTATGGCTACACCTTC.

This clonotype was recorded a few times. The CDR3 spells CASSETSGTSGVYQETQYF. For the CDR3, the DNA is TGTGCCAGCAGTGAAACCTCTGGGACTAGCGGGGTCTACCAAGAGACCCAGTACTTC. V usage is TRBV25-1 and J usage is TRBJ2-5; TRBD2 agrees at 13 bases. CDR1 is MGHDK, CDR2 SYGVNS, per germline. The V segment lost 2 bases and the J segment 0 bases; nucleotides outside the gene matches: 9. The CDR3 spans 19 residues. Using reference TRBV25-1 and TRBJ2-5 for the parts outside the CDR3, the full variable domain is EADIYQTPRYLVIGTGKKITLECSQTMGHDKMYWYQQDPGMELHLIHYSYGVNSTEKGDLSSESTVSRIRTEHFPLTLESARPSHTSQYLCASSETSGTSGVYQETQYFGPGTRLLVL.

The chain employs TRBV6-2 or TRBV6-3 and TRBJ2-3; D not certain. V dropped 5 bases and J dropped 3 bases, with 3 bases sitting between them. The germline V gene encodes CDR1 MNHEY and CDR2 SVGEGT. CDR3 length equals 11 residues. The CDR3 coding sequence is TGTGCCAGCAGTAGGACAGATACGCAGTATTTT. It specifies CASSRTDTQYF.

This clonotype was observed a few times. CDR3 residues: CAISESAGWSNEQFF. DNA for the CDR3: TGTGCCATCAGTGAGTCGGCGGGATGGAGCAATGAGCAGTTCTTC. The chain carries TRBV10-3 and TRBJ2-1; D might be TRBD2 (6 bases). Germline V gene data show CDR1 as ENHRY and CDR2 as SYGVKD. V dropped 0 bases and J dropped 6 bases, with 12 bases sitting between them. The length of the CDR3 is 15 residues.

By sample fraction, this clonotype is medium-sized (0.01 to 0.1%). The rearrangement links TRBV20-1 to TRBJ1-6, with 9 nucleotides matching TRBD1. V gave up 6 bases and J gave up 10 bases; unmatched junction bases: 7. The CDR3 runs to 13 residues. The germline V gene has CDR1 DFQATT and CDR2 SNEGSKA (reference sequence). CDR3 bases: TGCAGTGCCAAGACAGGGGGTCGGTCACCCCTCCACTTT. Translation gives CSAKTGGRSPLHF.

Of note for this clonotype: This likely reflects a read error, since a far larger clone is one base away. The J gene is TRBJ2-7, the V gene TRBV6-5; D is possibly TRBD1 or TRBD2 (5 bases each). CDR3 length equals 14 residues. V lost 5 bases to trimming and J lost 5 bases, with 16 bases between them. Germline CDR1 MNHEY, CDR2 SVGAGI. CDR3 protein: CASSQRQTGNEQYF. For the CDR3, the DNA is TGTGCCAGCAGTCAAAGACAGACGGGAAACGAGCAGTACTTC.

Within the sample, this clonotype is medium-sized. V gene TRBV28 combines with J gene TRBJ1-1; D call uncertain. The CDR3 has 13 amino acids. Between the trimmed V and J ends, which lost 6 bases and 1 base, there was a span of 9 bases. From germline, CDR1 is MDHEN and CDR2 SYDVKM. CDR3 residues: CASRVLGNTEAFF. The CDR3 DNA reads TGTGCCAGCAGGGTTCTGGGGAACACTGAAGCTTTCTTT.

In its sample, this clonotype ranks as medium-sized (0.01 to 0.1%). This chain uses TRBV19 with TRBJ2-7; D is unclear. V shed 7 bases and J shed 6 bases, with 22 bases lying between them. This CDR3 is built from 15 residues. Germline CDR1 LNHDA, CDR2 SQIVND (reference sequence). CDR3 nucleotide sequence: TGTGCCAGTAAAAGACGGTCTTCGGGCCCCTTCGAGCAGTACTTC. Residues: CASKRRSSGPFEQYF. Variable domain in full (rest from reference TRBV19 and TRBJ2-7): DGGITQSPKYLFRKEGQNVTLSCEQNLNHDAMYWYRQDPGQGLRLIYYSQIVNDFQKGDIAEGYSVSREKKESFPLTVTSAQKNPTAFYLCASKRRSSGPFEQYFGPGTRLTVT.

The CDR3 DNA reads as TGCGCCACAATTCGGACAGGGGGAAGCGGCTACACCTTC. It specifies CATIRTGGSGYTF. V is TRBV4-1 and J is TRBJ1-2; 10 positions agree with TRBD1. This CDR3 is built from 13 residues. Per germline, CDR1 MGHRA and CDR2 YSYEKL. V dropped 10 bases and J dropped 8; count of bases not matched to a gene: 10.

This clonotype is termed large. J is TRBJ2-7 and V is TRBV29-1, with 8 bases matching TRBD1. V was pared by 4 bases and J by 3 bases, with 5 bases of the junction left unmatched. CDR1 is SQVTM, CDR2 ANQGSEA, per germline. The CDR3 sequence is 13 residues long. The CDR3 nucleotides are TGCAGCGTTGCCCCCGGGACAGGCTACGAGCAGTACTTC. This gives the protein CSVAPGTGYEQYF.